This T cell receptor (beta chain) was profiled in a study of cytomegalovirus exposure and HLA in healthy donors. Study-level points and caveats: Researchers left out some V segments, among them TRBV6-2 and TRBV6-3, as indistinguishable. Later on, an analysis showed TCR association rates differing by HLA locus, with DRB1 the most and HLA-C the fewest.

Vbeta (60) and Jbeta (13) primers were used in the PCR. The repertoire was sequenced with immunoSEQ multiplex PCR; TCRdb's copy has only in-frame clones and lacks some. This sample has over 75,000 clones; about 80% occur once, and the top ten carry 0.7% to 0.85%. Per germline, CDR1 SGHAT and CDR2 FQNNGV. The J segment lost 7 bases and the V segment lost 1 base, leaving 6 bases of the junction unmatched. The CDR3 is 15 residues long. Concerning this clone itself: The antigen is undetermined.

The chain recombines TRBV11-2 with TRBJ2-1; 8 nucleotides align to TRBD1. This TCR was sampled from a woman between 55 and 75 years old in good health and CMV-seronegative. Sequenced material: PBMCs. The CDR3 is CASSLGQGAGNEQFF. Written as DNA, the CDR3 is TGTGCCAGCAGCTTAGGGCAGGGGGCGGGGAATGAGCAGTTCTTC.